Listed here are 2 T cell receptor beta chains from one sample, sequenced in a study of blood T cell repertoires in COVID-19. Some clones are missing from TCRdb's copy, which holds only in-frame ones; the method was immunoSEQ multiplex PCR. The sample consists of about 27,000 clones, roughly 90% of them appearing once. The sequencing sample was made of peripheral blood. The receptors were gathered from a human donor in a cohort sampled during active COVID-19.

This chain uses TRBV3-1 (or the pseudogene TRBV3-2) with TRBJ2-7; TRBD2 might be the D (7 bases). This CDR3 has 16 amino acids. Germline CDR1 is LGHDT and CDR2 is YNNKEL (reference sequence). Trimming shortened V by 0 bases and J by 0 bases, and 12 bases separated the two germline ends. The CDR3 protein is CASSQDGGAFSYEQYF. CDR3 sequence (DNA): TGTGCCAGCAGCCAAGATGGGGGGGCCTTCTCCTACGAGCAGTACTTC.

CDR3 sequence reads: CASSLQGGRETQYF. CDR3 coding DNA: TGTGCCAGCAGCTTACAAGGGGGTCGGGAGACCCAGTACTTC. The chain combines TRBV9 with TRBJ2-5; D is possibly TRBD1 (6 bases). The CDR3 extends over 14 amino acids. V lost 4 bases to trimming and J lost 5 bases, with 15 bases between them. Germline V gene sequence: CDR1 SGDLS, CDR2 YYNGEE.